Below are 4 T cell receptor beta chains sequenced from a single sample in a study of identical twins. TCRdb called the 5' RACE reads again in MiXCR, with one record for every CDR3 protein. The repertoire holds fewer than 250,000 distinct CDR3 sequences, with around a tenth as singletons. The sample taken for sequencing was memory (CD45RO+) T cells sorted from blood. These receptors were obtained from a woman younger than 35 in good health.

The chain combines TRBV6-1 with TRBJ1-5; no definite D call. Trimming took off 6 bases at V and 3 bases at J, with 12 bases between the two ends. This CDR3 has 14 amino acids. Germline CDR1 MNHNS, CDR2 SASEGT. The CDR3 DNA is TGTGCCAGCAGCTGGACTTCCTCCAATCAGCCCCAGCATTTT. Translating gives CASSWTSSNQPQHF.

This clonotype was detected only a few times. The gene calls are TRBV6-5 and TRBJ2-1; a weak D match, TRBD2 (6 bases). V was cut by 6 bases and J by 15 bases, with 15 bases left in between. From germline, CDR1 is MNHEY and CDR2 SVGAGI. The CDR3 is 11 amino acids. The CDR3 region is CASSQRLVLFF. The CDR3 DNA sequence: TGTGCCAGCAGCCAGCGACTAGTGCTGTTCTTC.

In its sample, this clonotype was seen many times. The chain uses TRBV2 and TRBJ1-1; 9 bases match TRBD1. The CDR3 extends over 14 amino acids. The V segment lost 4 bases and the J segment 4 bases; nucleotides outside the gene matches: 4. Germline values: CDR1 SNHLY, CDR2 FYNNEI. In DNA form, the CDR3 reads TGTGCCAGCAGTGGAGGGACAGGGAGCACTGAAGCTTTCTTT. Its translation: CASSGGTGSTEAFF. Together with reference TRBV2 and TRBJ1-1, the CDR3 gives the full variable domain: EPEVTQTPSHQVTQMGQEVILRCVPISNHLYFYWYRQILGQKVEFLVSFYNNEISEKSEIFDDQFSVERPDGSNFTLKIRSTKLEDSAMYFCASSGGTGSTEAFFGQGTRLTVV.

The chain joins TRBV7-2 to TRBJ1-1; D unresolved. The CDR3 extends over 15 amino acids. V was clipped by 2 bases and J by 1 base, with 11 bases between them. Per the germline V gene, CDR1 is SGHTA and CDR2 is FQGNSA. The CDR3 DNA reads TGTGCCAGCAGCTTATCGGCGGAAAGGAACACTGAAGCTTTCTTT. Its protein product is CASSLSAERNTEAFF. Based on the CDR3 plus reference TRBV7-2 and TRBJ1-1, the full variable domain is GAGVSQSPSNKVTEKGKDVELRCDPISGHTALYWYRQSLGQGLEFLIYFQGNSAPDKSGLPSDRFSAERTGGSVSTLTIQRTQQEDSAVYLCASSLSAERNTEAFFGQGTRLTVV.